The present T cell receptor beta chain was sequenced within a study of OX40 agonist ivuxolimab in advanced cancers. About the study: Dose-escalation subjects each had hepatocellular carcinoma, melanoma, renal cell or head and neck cancer.

The V gene end was trimmed by 5 bases and the J gene end by 8 bases; junction bases not matched to a gene: 7. The CDR3 spans 14 residues. The germline gives CDR1 SNHLY, CDR2 FYNNEI. Assay used: immunoSEQ multiplex PCR; TCRdb lists only in-frame clones, some missing. The sample lists about 68,000 clones, around 90% occurring once. The genes are TRBV2 and TRBJ1-4, with 8 positions matching TRBD1. This TCR was recovered from an adult with an advanced solid tumor such as melanoma, head and neck, liver or kidney cancer. The sample consisted of CD4+ or CD8+ T cells sorted from blood, taken in a trial of the OX40 agonist ivuxolimab. CDR3 region: CASSLDRGGEKLFF. The CDR3 DNA reads as TGTGCCAGCAGTCTAGACAGGGGCGGCGAAAAACTGTTTTTT.